A single sample gave rise to the 25 T cell receptor beta chains below, sequenced in a study of cytomegalovirus exposure and HLA in healthy donors. Some clones are missing from TCRdb's copy, which holds only in-frame ones; the method was immunoSEQ multiplex PCR. Of about 160,000 clones in the sample, 91% were seen once. Sequenced material: PBMCs. All receptors come from a woman under 30 in good health and CMV-seropositive.

The chain is built from TRBV7-9 and TRBJ1-6; D unclear. Looked up from germline, CDR1 is SEHNR and CDR2 is FQNEAQ (reference sequence). This CDR3 is 14 amino acids long. V was trimmed by 5 bases and J by 0 bases, leaving 5 bases between them. The CDR3 DNA reads TGTGCCAGCAGCCATAGCTCCTATAATTCACCCCTCCACTTT. Translation: CASSHSSYNSPLHF.

The chain carries TRBV6-5 and TRBJ2-1; the D gene is possibly TRBD1 (6 bases). CDR1 is MNHEY and CDR2 is SVGAGI in the germline V gene. V gave up 3 bases and J gave up 9 bases, with 21 bases separating them. The CDR3 length is 16 residues. In nucleotides, the CDR3 is TGTGCCAGCAGTTATAAACAGATACAGGGTGTGGGTGAGCAGTTCTTC. Its protein is CASSYKQIQGVGEQFF.

V and J are TRBV7-8 and TRBJ2-1; 9 nucleotides align to TRBD1. CDR3 length equals 20 residues. Germline trimming cut 5 bases from V and 0 bases from J; bases unmatched to any gene: 17. CDR1 SGHVS and CDR2 FQNEAQ come from the germline V gene. CDR3: CASSLRAGQGPERSYNEQFF. CDR3 coding DNA: TGTGCCAGCAGCCTGAGGGCGGGACAGGGCCCCGAACGCTCCTACAATGAGCAGTTCTTC.

With respect to this clone: The same CDR3 can be traced to other DNA sequences in this sample. V gene TRBV15 combines with J gene TRBJ2-1, with TRBD2 matching over 10 bases. CDR3 size: 17 residues. Unmatched junction bases numbered 9, after V lost 0 bases and J lost 7 bases. Germline CDR1 is LNHNV and CDR2 is YYDKDF (reference sequence). The CDR3 reads CATSRDRSGGARNEQFF. CDR3 nucleotides: TGTGCCACCAGCAGAGATCGGAGCGGGGGGGCCCGGAATGAGCAGTTCTTC. Looking up the rest from reference TRBV15 and TRBJ2-1 gives the full variable domain: DAMVIQNPRYQVTQFGKPVTLSCSQTLNHNVMYWYQQKSSQAPKLLFHYYDKDFNNEADTPDNFQSRRPNTSFCFLDIRSPGLGDTAMYLCATSRDRSGGARNEQFFGPGTRLTVL.

This clone was found many times. This chain links TRBV18 with TRBJ2-1; TRBD1 matches 10 bases. Germline V gene sequence: CDR1 KGHSH, CDR2 LQKENI. The CDR3 totals 16 residues. V lost 5 bases, J lost 8 bases, and 12 bases stayed unmatched. The CDR3 loop reads CASSYRPGQGHHEQFF. Here the CDR3 DNA reads TGTGCCAGCTCATACCGCCCGGGACAGGGGCACCATGAGCAGTTCTTC.

The chain recombines TRBV5-6 with TRBJ2-5; D is perhaps TRBD2 (5 bases). V lost 2 bases and J lost 4, with 6 bases in between. The CDR3 loop spans 12 amino acids. Germline V gene sequence: CDR1 SGHDT, CDR2 YYEEEE. The CDR3 nucleotides read TGTGCCAGCAGCTTAGGGAGAGAGACCCAGTACTTC. Protein sequence: CASSLGRETQYF. The full variable domain, in which reference TRBV5-6 and TRBJ2-5 provide the parts outside the CDR3, is DAGVTQSPTHLIKTRGQQVTLRCSPKSGHDTVSWYQQALGQGPQFIFQYYEEEERQRGNFPDRFSGHQFPNYSSELNVNALLLGDSALYLCASSLGRETQYFGPGTRLLVL.

The genes are TRBV4-2 and TRBJ2-3; D not certain. CDR3 length: 14 residues. Germline values: CDR1 LGHNA, CDR2 YNFKEQ. The V end was cut by 4 bases, the J end by 4 bases, with 12 bases between. Here the CDR3 DNA reads TGTGCCAGCAGCCCGGTCCCGGCGGCAGATACGCAGTATTTT. It translates to CASSPVPAADTQYF.

The V call is TRBV7-7, the J call TRBJ2-3; TRBD2 agrees at 9 bases. Looked up from germline, CDR1 is SSHAT and CDR2 is FNYEAQ (reference sequence). The CDR3 has 16 residues. J was trimmed by 0 bases and V by 5 bases; bases with no gene match: 6. DNA for the CDR3: TGTGCCAGCAGCCCGCTAGCGGGGACTAGCACAGATACGCAGTATTTT. Its protein product is CASSPLAGTSTDTQYF.

The rearrangement links TRBV11-2 to TRBJ1-5; 11 bases align to TRBD1. The CDR3 is made up of 16 amino acids. The V segment lost 3 bases and the J segment 4 bases; nucleotides outside the gene matches: 5. The V gene's germline CDR1 is SGHAT and CDR2 FQNNGV. Here the CDR3 DNA reads TGTGCCAGCAGCTTTGGGACAGGGGGGCAAAATCAGCCCCAGCATTTT. Translation gives CASSFGTGGQNQPQHF.

The chain couples TRBV19 to TRBJ2-3; 11 positions agree with TRBD2. With 6 bases clipped from V and 1 base from J, the junction kept 3 bases outside the gene matches. The CDR3 is 15 residues long. The germline V gene encodes CDR1 LNHDA and CDR2 SQIVND (reference sequence). CDR3 loop: CASSQLAGGTDTQYF. As DNA, the CDR3 is TGTGCCAGTAGCCAACTAGCGGGGGGCACAGATACGCAGTATTTT.

The chain has TRBV5-6 and TRBJ2-1, with D possibly being TRBD1 (6 bases). Germline V gene data show CDR1 as SGHDT and CDR2 as YYEEEE. There are 16 residues in the CDR3. Trimming took 1 base from V and 6 from J, leaving 17 bases between them. CDR3: CASSLLSGVIRNEQFF. The DNA for the CDR3 is TGTGCCAGCAGCTTGCTATCAGGGGTAATACGCAATGAGCAGTTCTTC.

The rearrangement joins TRBV9 to TRBJ1-3; D possibly corresponds to TRBD1 (6 bases). The CDR3 extends over 16 amino acids. Per the germline V gene, CDR1 is SGDLS and CDR2 is YYNGEE. V was clipped by 4 bases and J by 2 bases, with 16 bases between them. The CDR3 region has the DNA TGTGCCAGCAGCCCAGAAGGGGGAACCGCTGGAAACACCATATATTTT. Its translation: CASSPEGGTAGNTIYF.

CDR3 loop: CASSFPQPKTSGRGETQYF. For the CDR3, the DNA is TGTGCCAGCAGCTTCCCGCAACCTAAGACTAGCGGGAGAGGAGAGACCCAGTACTTC. The chain is built from TRBV5-4 and TRBJ2-5, with 12 bases that match TRBD2. This CDR3 is built from 19 residues. Trimming removed 2 bases from V and 4 bases from J; junction bases left unmatched: 15. The germline gives CDR1 SGHNT, CDR2 YYREEE (reference sequence).

The V gene is TRBV30, the J gene TRBJ1-5; D call uncertain. The germline V and J ends were trimmed by 0 bases and 2 bases, with 14 bases remaining between them. Germline CDR1 reads GTSNPN; CDR2 reads SVGIG (reference sequence). This CDR3 region has 16 residues. DNA for the CDR3: TGTGCCTGGAGTGTACCGGGGTCTCTTGGCAATCAGCCCCAGCATTTT. Translation gives CAWSVPGSLGNQPQHF.

This rearrangement joins TRBV7-1 to TRBJ2-3; D is unclear. Being an ORF, TRBV7-1 has a function that is uncertain. Trimming took off 8 bases at V and 5 bases at J, with 17 bases between the two ends. The CDR3 is made up of 14 amino acids. In DNA form, the CDR3 reads TGTGCCAGCCACGCGACCAGGATAGAAGATACGCAGTATTTT. Translating it yields CASHATRIEDTQYF.

V is TRBV27 and J is TRBJ1-2; D perhaps matches TRBD1 (6 bases). Trimming cost V 6 bases and J 2 bases, with 16 bases left between them. Germline V gene lookup returns CDR1 MNHEY and CDR2 SMNVEV (reference sequence). The CDR3 length is 15 residues. The CDR3 sequence is CASRTPLTGNYGYTF. CDR3 DNA: TGTGCCAGCAGAACCCCCCTGACAGGAAACTATGGCTACACCTTC.

Written as DNA, the CDR3 is TGTGCCAGCAGCGTGACAGGGGGCGATGAGCAGTTCTTC. Its translation: CASSVTGGDEQFF. The chain uses TRBV11-2 and TRBJ2-1; 10 bases line up with TRBD1. The CDR3 sequence is 13 residues long. J lost 8 bases, V lost 5 bases, and 3 bases had no gene match. Looked up from germline, CDR1 is SGHAT and CDR2 is FQNNGV. Together with reference TRBV11-2 and TRBJ2-1, the CDR3 gives the full variable domain: EAGVAQSPRYKIIEKRQSVAFWCNPISGHATLYWYQQILGQGPKLLIQFQNNGVVDDSQLPKDRFSAERLKGVDSTLKIQPAKLEDSAVYLCASSVTGGDEQFFGPGTRLTVL.

The chain is built from TRBV2 and TRBJ2-5; 9 bases are a match to TRBD2. J lost 4 bases, V lost 7 bases, and 7 bases had no gene match. CDR3 length: 14 amino acids. Germline loops: CDR1 SNHLY, CDR2 FYNNEI. The CDR3 DNA reads TGTGCCAGCAATCCAGGGACTAGCACAGAGACCCAGTACTTC. Residues: CASNPGTSTETQYF.

The chain couples TRBV19 to TRBJ1-6, with 8 bases aligning to TRBD1. Germline V gives CDR1 LNHDA, CDR2 SQIVND (reference sequence). The V gene end was trimmed by 4 bases and the J gene end by 5 bases; junction bases not matched to a gene: 7. The CDR3 runs 16 residues. The CDR3 reads CASSNDRGFNNSPLHF. CDR3 DNA sequence: TGTGCCAGTAGTAACGACAGGGGTTTTAATAATTCACCCCTCCACTTT.

This clone appeared a few times. This sequence joins TRBV13 and TRBJ2-1; the match to TRBD1 covers 9 bases. V lost 5 bases, J lost 4 bases, and 9 bases stayed unmatched. Germline CDR1 is PRHDT and CDR2 is FYEKMQ (reference sequence). The CDR3 loop spans 16 amino acids. The CDR3 reads CASSLQDRGGYNEQFF. CDR3 coding DNA: TGTGCCAGCAGCCTCCAGGACAGGGGAGGATACAATGAGCAGTTCTTC.

The count of this clone is one. The chain recombines TRBV6-1 with TRBJ1-4, with D hard to call. Germline V gene data show CDR1 as MNHNS and CDR2 as SASEGT. The CDR3 sequence is 15 residues long. Trimming left V 7 bases short and J 7 bases short, with 19 bases between. CDR3 amino acids: CASNPRRGIGEKLFF. CDR3 bases: TGTGCCAGCAATCCGAGGCGGGGAATTGGTGAAAAACTGTTTTTT.

This chain links TRBV6-1 with TRBJ1-2; D not certain. V was cut by 5 bases and J by 14 bases, with 18 bases left in between. From germline, CDR1 is MNHNS and CDR2 SASEGT. The CDR3 loop spans 12 amino acids. The CDR3 region has the DNA TGTGCCAGCAGTTCTCGAGGGTCGGGCAGGACCTTC. Translation gives CASSSRGSGRTF.

V gene TRBV19 combines with J gene TRBJ2-7; tentative D call: TRBD1 (6 bases). V lost 3 bases and J lost 6, with 21 bases in between. The CDR3 has 16 amino acids. The germline V gene has CDR1 LNHDA and CDR2 SQIVND (reference sequence). CDR3 amino acids: CASSINGLGAAPEQYF. The CDR3 nucleotides are TGTGCCAGTAGTATTAATGGTCTGGGGGCCGCCCCCGAGCAGTACTTC.

Concerning this clone: Other nucleotide sequences from this sample produce the same CDR3. J is TRBJ2-7 and V is TRBV9; 9 bases are a match to TRBD1. Germline CDR1 and CDR2: SGDLS and YYNGEE. This CDR3 is 14 amino acids long. V shed 0 bases, J shed 2 bases, and the junction held 0 bases outside the gene matches. This CDR3 is CASSVGQGAYEQYF. The CDR3, as DNA: TGTGCCAGCAGCGTAGGACAGGGGGCCTACGAGCAGTACTTC.

The rearrangement uses TRBV7-6 and TRBJ2-4; D not certain. Germline CDR1 and CDR2: SGHVS and FNYEAQ. The CDR3 is 14 amino acids. The V and J ends lost 2 bases and 1 base respectively, with 6 bases between them. This CDR3 is CASSLLRAKNIQYF. The CDR3 DNA reads TGTGCCAGCAGCTTATTACGGGCCAAAAACATTCAGTACTTC.